This T cell receptor beta chain was recovered during a study of blood T cells in healthy people across ages. Points from the study as a whole: Greater diversity and more naive CD4+ cells were seen in long-lived donors than in aged donors. Unknown CMV status may confound age-related changes in expanded clones.

A word on this clonotype: What it binds is unknown. Mismatch with germline at one junction end may stem from a read error.

A second PCR, run for roughly 7 to 11 cycles, used a sample-barcoded 5' primer plus a J-beta primer mix. Carrying 12 random nucleotides, a template-switch adaptor labeled each individual cDNA molecule. Each CDR3 protein is one row after TCRdb ran MiXCR on the 5' RACE reads. Found here are nearly 800,000 distinct CDR3 sequences, approximately 25% of them singletons; the top ten hold approximately 4%. The sample also formed part of further work on T cells of mothers and their children.

The source material was blood. This TCR was sampled from a boy between 10 and 17 years old in good health.

The CDR3 nucleotides are TGTACCAGCAGATCGACCCCAGGGGGATCCTCCTACGAGCAGTACTTC. Amino acid sequence: CTSRSTPGGSSYEQYF. The chain couples TRBV6-6 to TRBJ2-5; 7 nucleotides match TRBD1. TRBJ2-7 explains the end of the DNA better; the J call may be wrong. The CDR3 is made up of 16 amino acids. The germline V gene encodes CDR1 MNHNY and CDR2 SVGAGI (reference sequence).